This T cell receptor (beta chain) stems from a study of primary melanoma T cells and metastatic recurrence. TCRdb's table, derived via immunoSEQ multiplex PCR, lists solely in-frame clones and lacks some. The profile shows approximately 3,100 clones, about four fifths of them singletons. The CDR3 runs to 16 residues. Deletions cut 4 bases from V and 0 bases from J, with 13 bases between. Looked up from germline, CDR1 is SGHNT and CDR2 is YENEEA. The chain carries TRBV11-3 and TRBJ2-4, with D perhaps TRBD1 or TRBD2 (5 bases each). Input material: melanoma tumor tissue. The sequence was obtained from a human donor with melanoma. CDR3 in amino acids: CASSSSGTVAKNIQYF. CDR3 nucleotide sequence: TGTGCCAGCAGCTCCTCCGGGACGGTAGCCAAAAACATTCAGTACTTC.